This is a list of T cell receptor beta chains from one sample in a study of blood T cell repertoires in COVID-19. Profiled with immunoSEQ multiplex PCR; TCRdb holds only in-frame clones, not every one. The sample lists 40,000 to 55,000 clones; approximately 82% were seen once. The sequenced sample consisted of peripheral blood. The receptors stem from a human donor in a cohort sampled during active COVID-19. Both conserved end residues are trimmed from each CDR3. Fields, in order: V gene, J gene, CDR3 protein.

>TRBV19|TRBJ2-7
ASNRQGYYEQY
>TRBV28|TRBJ2-5
ASSFNRGYETQY
>TRBV11-2|TRBJ2-3
ASRKFPPDRERGRPSQY
>TRBV13|TRBJ2-3
ASSSLSRDTQY
>TRBV27|TRBJ2-7
ASSSYGTSGPYEQY
>TRBV5-4|TRBJ2-6
AGGSVASSGANVLT
>TRBV30|TRBJ1-6
AWRVQGNSPLH
>TRBV7-9|TRBJ1-1
ASSLGATEAF
>TRBV18|TRBJ1-1
ASSPTRREQGFGAF
>TRBV12-3/TRBV12-4|TRBJ1-1
ASGDRANTEAF
>TRBV7-3|TRBJ2-4
ASSFGELAKNIQY
>TRBV19|TRBJ1-5
ASSNPGWGGSNQPQH
>TRBV15|TRBJ1-5
ATSRDAAGGQPQH
>TRBV15|TRBJ2-7
ATSRDLLVHEQY
>TRBV20-1|TRBJ1-2
SASVRGYT
>TRBV2|TRBJ1-5
ASSAFQGNQPQH
>TRBV3-1/TRBV3-2|TRBJ1-6
ASSQGLGLGSPLH
>TRBV24-1|TRBJ2-1
ATSVTSAGGQF
>TRBV28|TRBJ2-7
ASSLRDRPAYEQY
>TRBV27|TRBJ1-4
ASSFGGGNEKLF
>TRBV6-5|TRBJ2-7
ASARTVSYEQY
>TRBV5-1|TRBJ1-3
ASSLDTGAGNTIY
>TRBV6-5|TRBJ2-7
ASSSGTTAYEQY
>TRBV27|TRBJ2-3
ASSLLGTSGIQDTQY
>TRBV5-1|TRBJ2-5
ASSSNPGGETQY
>TRBV6-5|TRBJ1-2
ASSSSGGGWDGYT
>TRBV7-2|TRBJ1-1
ASSLIQVEAF
>TRBV5-4|TRBJ1-6
ASSRQEPNSPLH
>TRBV27|TRBJ2-5
ASSLRGGIQETQY
>TRBV4-1|TRBJ1-1
ASSQEPTGLNRTEAF
>TRBV21-1|TRBJ1-5
ASSKGGQTSNQPQH
>TRBV28|TRBJ1-2
ASSFTGRNYGYT
>TRBV9|TRBJ1-1
ASSVYRGGNTEAF
>TRBV19|TRBJ2-1
ASSIRAGGFYNEQF
>TRBV28|TRBJ1-2
ASSLRTVNYGYT
>TRBV2|TRBJ1-2
ASSSGRGASYYGYT
>TRBV3-1/TRBV3-2|TRBJ1-2
ASSRGGYGYT
>TRBV3-1/TRBV3-2|TRBJ2-1
ASSQEGDFSYNEQF
>TRBV12-5|TRBJ1-5
ASGFLGGFVGQDQPQH
>TRBV9|TRBJ1-6
ASSSSGVNSPLH
>TRBV30|TRBJ2-1
AWTRGGSYNEQF
>TRBV9|TRBJ2-5
ASSVGPGGGETQY
>TRBV7-2|TRBJ2-2
ASSSRVWAGTGELF
>TRBV6-5|TRBJ1-2
ASSTPGQLYGYT
>TRBV5-5|TRBJ2-1
ASSIDRGRYNEQF
>TRBV5-6|TRBJ2-2
ASSLVRSSESRELF
>TRBV4-2|TRBJ2-3
ASSQAGLVPTDTQY
>TRBV28|TRBJ2-5
ASRKGLAGVRETQY
>TRBV11-2|TRBJ2-2
ASSSGTGATGELF
>TRBV6-1|TRBJ2-1
ASSASGRISYNEQF
>TRBV6-5|TRBJ2-3
ASSRTGGEDTQY
>TRBV2|TRBJ1-5
ASSEAEDRGQPQH
>TRBV7-9|TRBJ1-3
ASSLRTGGPGNTIY